Listed below are T cell receptor beta chains from one sample, sequenced in a study of blood T cell repertoires in COVID-19. Libraries were prepared by immunoSEQ multiplex PCR; TCRdb keeps only in-frame clonotypes and omits some of them. The table includes roughly 210,000 clones, roughly 91% detected once. Sequencing was carried out using PBMCs or T cells enriched from blood (not recorded which). Receptors were obtained from a young man in a cohort exposed to, infected with or recovered from COVID-19 (not recorded which). The CDR3 runs from the conserved cysteine through the conserved F or W. Fields, in order: D gene, J gene, clone size, V gene, CDR3 protein, CDR3 DNA. D genes are given only for firm matches. Some rows mark clone size as missing; the rest say once, few, many or name a class of expanded clone.

NA | TRBJ1-6 | NA | TRBV3-1/TRBV3-2 | CASSQPQGGNSPLHF | TGTGCCAGCAGCCAACCACAGGGTGGGAATTCACCCCTCCACTTT
NA | TRBJ2-7 | NA | TRBV4-1 | CASSLEVGGGYEQYF | TGCGCCAGCAGCCTAGAAGTAGGTGGAGGCTACGAGCAGTACTTC
TRBD1 | TRBJ1-1 | NA | TRBV29-1 | CSVTGTGVTGRLMNTEAFF | TGCAGCGTGACCGGGACAGGGGTTACTGGGAGGCTTATGAACACTGAAGCTTTCTTT
TRBD1 | TRBJ2-6 | NA | TRBV11-2 | CASSHRDRDVNVLTF | TGTGCCAGCAGCCACCGGGACAGGGACGTCAACGTCCTGACTTTC
NA | TRBJ2-3 | NA | TRBV29-1 | CSGSTAGFSADTQYF | TGCAGTGGAAGTACAGCGGGTTTTAGCGCAGATACGCAGTATTTT
NA | TRBJ1-1 | NA | TRBV18 | CASSQGNTEAFF | TGTGCCAGCTCGCAGGGGAACACTGAAGCTTTCTTT
TRBD2 | TRBJ2-1 | NA | TRBV11-3 | CASSYSGSSYNEQFF | TGTGCCAGCAGCTATAGCGGGTCCTCCTACAATGAGCAGTTCTTC
NA | TRBJ2-7 | NA | TRBV27 | CASRPFSSAESYEQYF | TGTGCCAGCAGGCCGTTCTCTAGCGCAGAATCCTACGAGCAGTACTTC
TRBD2 | TRBJ2-7 | NA | TRBV24-1 | CATSRAGGGHEQYF | TGTGCCACCAGTAGGGCGGGAGGAGGTCACGAGCAGTACTTC
NA | TRBJ1-2 | NA | TRBV2 | CASSVRTENYGYTF | TGTGCCAGCAGCGTCAGGACAGAAAACTATGGCTACACCTTC
NA | TRBJ2-2 | NA | TRBV27 | CASGRRRVETGELFF | TGTGCCAGCGGTCGTCGCAGGGTGGAGACCGGGGAGCTGTTTTTT
TRBD1 | TRBJ2-4 | NA | TRBV9 | CASSVDGQGKNIQYF | TGTGCCAGCAGCGTAGATGGACAGGGCAAAAACATTCAGTACTTC
NA | TRBJ1-1 | NA | TRBV15 | CATSTNNRQALNTEAFF | TGTGCCACCAGCACCAACAACCGCCAGGCGTTGAACACTGAAGCTTTCTTT
TRBD1 | TRBJ2-7 | NA | TRBV7-9 | CASSSRPGQGADEQYF | TGTGCCAGCAGCTCCCGTCCAGGACAGGGCGCGGACGAGCAGTACTTC
NA | TRBJ2-2 | few | TRBV6-1 | CASSEASWTTWNTGELFF | TGTGCCAGCAGTGAAGCCTCGTGGACTACCTGGAACACCGGGGAGCTGTTTTTT
NA | TRBJ2-2 | NA | TRBV4-3 | CASSQEVRGGNTGELFF | TGCGCCAGCAGCCAAGAGGTTCGTGGAGGGAACACCGGGGAGCTGTTTTTT
NA | TRBJ2-3 | NA | TRBV12-3/TRBV12-4 | CASSSTGDTQYF | TGTGCCAGCAGCTCTACGGGAGATACGCAGTATTTT
TRBD2 | TRBJ2-3 | once | TRBV3-1/TRBV3-2 | CASSLRLAGDGDTQYF | TGTGCCAGCAGCCTAAGACTAGCGGGAGATGGAGATACGCAGTATTTT
TRBD1 | TRBJ1-2 | NA | TRBV5-6 | CASSQDRGNGYTF | TGTGCCAGCAGCCAAGACAGGGGGAATGGCTACACCTTC
NA | TRBJ1-3 | NA | TRBV6-5 | CASSYQEGNTIYF | TGTGCCAGCAGTTACCAGGAAGGAAACACCATATATTTT
TRBD2 | TRBJ2-7 | once | TRBV5-1 | CASSDPGLDAYEQYF | TGCGCCAGCAGCGACCCGGGACTAGACGCCTACGAGCAGTACTTC
TRBD1 | TRBJ1-6 | once | TRBV9 | CASSVVGGQKIQPLHF | TGTGCCAGCAGCGTAGTAGGGGGACAGAAAATTCAACCCCTCCACTTT
NA | TRBJ2-5 | NA | TRBV5-4 | CASSLVSGRTGQETQYF | TGTGCCAGCAGCTTGGTTTCTGGTCGAACCGGCCAAGAGACCCAGTACTTC
TRBD2 | TRBJ2-7 | NA | TRBV3-1/TRBV3-2 | CASSQAPGLAGQAYEQYF | TGTGCCAGCAGCCAAGCCCCAGGACTAGCGGGACAGGCCTACGAGCAGTACTTC
NA | TRBJ1-3 | NA | TRBV2 | CASSLPTGNGNTIYF | TGTGCCAGCAGCCTACCGACAGGCAATGGAAACACCATATATTTT
NA | TRBJ2-7 | NA | TRBV27 | CASSLKGGQYEQYF | TGTGCCAGCAGTTTAAAGGGGGGACAGTACGAGCAGTACTTC
NA | TRBJ2-5 | NA | TRBV20-1 | CSAYGETQYF | TGCAGTGCATACGGGGAGACCCAGTACTTC
NA | TRBJ2-1 | NA | TRBV11-2 | CASSSDKYNEQFF | TGTGCCAGCAGCTCCGACAAGTACAATGAGCAGTTCTTC
TRBD2 | TRBJ2-1 | NA | TRBV5-1 | CASSFDRLADEQFF | TGCGCCAGCAGCTTTGATCGTCTAGCGGATGAGCAGTTCTTC
TRBD2 | TRBJ2-7 | once | TRBV9 | CASSVSSSGNYEQYF | TGTGCCAGCAGCGTATCTAGCAGCGGGAACTACGAGCAGTACTTC
TRBD2 | TRBJ2-7 | NA | TRBV5-1 | CASSLSGRSYEQYF | TGCGCCAGCAGCCTTAGCGGGAGGTCCTACGAGCAGTACTTC
NA | TRBJ2-7 | NA | TRBV5-5 | CASSLEQGTFHEQYF | TGTGCCAGCAGCTTGGAGCAGGGTACTTTCCACGAGCAGTACTTC
NA | TRBJ1-1 | NA | TRBV9 | CASSVGGSLNTEAFF | TGTGCCAGCAGCGTAGGAGGCAGCTTGAACACTGAAGCTTTCTTT
NA | TRBJ1-1 | NA | TRBV13 | CASSHPPRGNTEAFF | TGTGCCAGCAGCCATCCCCCCAGGGGAAACACTGAAGCTTTCTTT
NA | TRBJ2-1 | NA | TRBV6-4 | CATRTGYNEQFF | TGTGCCACCCGAACAGGCTACAATGAGCAGTTCTTC
NA | TRBJ2-5 | NA | TRBV18 | CASSRGNLQETQYF | TGTGCCAGCTCACGAGGAAACCTCCAAGAGACCCAGTACTTC
TRBD2 | TRBJ2-1 | NA | TRBV3-1/TRBV3-2 | CASSPLAAYQDEQFF | TGTGCCAGCAGTCCCCTAGCGGCCTACCAGGATGAGCAGTTCTTC
NA | TRBJ1-1 | NA | TRBV18 | CASSLDIRGNTEAFF | TGTGCCAGCTCACTCGACATCAGGGGGAACACTGAAGCTTTCTTT
NA | TRBJ2-5 | NA | TRBV3-1/TRBV3-2 | CASETGMEETQYF | TGTGCCAGCGAAACAGGGATGGAAGAGACCCAGTACTTC
TRBD1 | TRBJ2-3 | NA | TRBV6-5 | CASSPRDSFTDTQYF | TGTGCCAGCAGTCCCCGGGACAGTTTCACAGATACGCAGTATTTT